Listed below are T cell receptor beta chains from one sample, sequenced in a study of T cell responses to AZD1222 COVID-19 vaccine. Sequencing used immunoSEQ multiplex PCR; TCRdb keeps in-frame clones, though not all of them. In the table there are roughly 160,000 clones, 80% to 90% of which are singletons. Sample: peripheral blood, taken on day 0 of AZD1222 vaccination. Receptor source: an adult in good health. The CDR3 runs from the conserved cysteine through the conserved F or W. A D gene is named only where the DNA matches it firmly. Expanded clones are given a class, and other clones once, few, many or no size at all.

v_gene	d_gene	len	j_gene	abundance	CDR3aa	CDR3nt
TRBV5-5	.	15	TRBJ1-6	.	CASTLWGSDNSPLHF	TGTGCCAGCACCCTCTGGGGGAGCGACAATTCACCCCTCCACTTT
TRBV5-6	.	14	TRBJ1-6	.	CATTKGLKSSPLHF	TGTGCCACCACGAAGGGTCTTAAGAGTTCACCCCTCCACTTT
TRBV9	TRBD1	16	TRBJ2-1	.	CASSVAGQGPFNEQFF	TGTGCCAGCAGCGTCGCGGGACAGGGGCCTTTCAATGAGCAGTTCTTC
TRBV24-1	TRBD1	12	TRBJ1-5	.	CAIGTGVQPQHF	TGTGCCATCGGGACAGGGGTGCAGCCCCAGCATTTT
TRBV7-9	TRBD1	16	TRBJ1-4	.	CASSLKLGTVGEKLFF	TGTGCCAGCAGCTTAAAGCTCGGGACAGTCGGCGAAAAACTGTTTTTT
TRBV30	.	14	TRBJ1-6	.	CAWSVHEVNSPLHF	TGTGCCTGGAGTGTACACGAGGTTAATTCACCCCTCCACTTT
TRBV6-4	.	13	TRBJ1-5	few	CASSTGTNQPQHF	TGTGCCAGCAGCACAGGTACTAATCAGCCCCAGCATTTT
TRBV11-2	.	15	TRBJ1-6	.	CASSHEPGPNSPLHF	TGTGCCAGCAGCCACGAGCCGGGCCCGAATTCACCCCTCCACTTT
TRBV5-1	TRBD1	18	TRBJ1-2	.	CASSSSRDRGQGNYGYTF	TGCGCCAGCAGCTCAAGTCGGGACAGGGGGCAGGGTAACTATGGCTACACCTTC
TRBV5-1	.	16	TRBJ2-3	.	CASSLDPRPSTDTQYF	TGCGCCAGCAGCTTGGATCCCAGGCCTAGCACAGATACGCAGTATTTT
TRBV28	.	15	TRBJ1-3	.	CATDESNRAGNTIYF	TGTGCCACCGATGAAAGTAACAGGGCTGGAAACACCATATATTTT
TRBV3-1/TRBV3-2	.	14	TRBJ2-3	.	CASSPYRQPDTQYF	TGTGCCAGCAGCCCATACCGACAACCAGATACGCAGTATTTT
TRBV4-1	TRBD1	16	TRBJ2-1	.	CASSSVGQGAYNEQFF	TGCGCCAGCAGCTCCGTGGGACAGGGGGCCTACAATGAGCAGTTCTTC
TRBV24-1	.	13	TRBJ1-5	.	CATGKSSNQPQHF	TGTGCCACCGGAAAAAGCAGCAATCAGCCCCAGCATTTT
TRBV3-1/TRBV3-2	.	19	TRBJ1-4	.	CASSQGPGVSRATNEKLFF	TGTGCCAGCAGCCAGGGGCCGGGGGTTTCCCGCGCAACTAATGAAAAACTGTTTTTT
TRBV5-4	.	15	TRBJ2-1	.	CASNRDKGDYNEQFF	TGTGCCAGCAACCGAGACAAGGGGGATTACAATGAGCAGTTCTTC
TRBV30	TRBD1	14	TRBJ1-1	.	CAWSGTGPNTEAFF	TGTGCCTGGAGTGGGACAGGGCCGAACACTGAAGCTTTCTTT
TRBV28	.	13	TRBJ1-1	.	CASSPTENTEAFF	TGTGCCAGCAGTCCGACAGAGAACACTGAAGCTTTCTTT
TRBV6-5	.	14	TRBJ2-5	once	CASSYRGFQETQYF	TGTGCCAGCAGTTACAGGGGCTTCCAAGAGACCCAGTACTTC
TRBV29-1	.	13	TRBJ2-7	.	CSAAGTTSYEQYF	TGCAGCGCCGCCGGGACAACCTCCTACGAGCAGTACTTC
TRBV6-1	TRBD1	16	TRBJ1-1	once	CASSDYLRQGYTEAFF	TGTGCCAGCAGTGATTACCTCCGACAGGGTTATACTGAAGCTTTCTTT
TRBV6-5	.	15	TRBJ2-3	.	CASSSRGRPADTQYF	TGTGCCAGCAGTTCCCGCGGACGACCGGCAGATACGCAGTATTTT
TRBV3-1/TRBV3-2	.	15	TRBJ2-5	.	CASSPLVGGLETQYF	TGTGCCAGCAGCCCCCTTGTGGGGGGCCTAGAGACCCAGTACTTC
TRBV9	.	14	TRBJ1-1	.	CASSVGDVDTEAFF	TGTGCCAGCAGCGTGGGTGACGTGGACACTGAAGCTTTCTTT
TRBV5-1	.	13	TRBJ1-3	few	CASSSDMRNTIYF	TGCGCCAGCAGCTCGGACATGCGAAACACCATATATTTT
TRBV6-6	.	13	TRBJ1-1	.	CASRPGQNTEAFF	TGTGCCAGCAGGCCGGGACAGAACACTGAAGCTTTCTTT
TRBV7-9	.	13	TRBJ1-2	.	CASTGRINYGYTF	TGTGCCAGCACCGGACGGATAAACTATGGCTACACCTTC
TRBV5-6	.	13	TRBJ1-5	.	CASSLSGYQPQHF	TGTGCCAGCAGCTTGTCGGGGTACCAGCCCCAGCATTTT
TRBV5-1	.	17	TRBJ1-4	few	CASSLGLAINGGEKLFF	TGCGCCAGCAGCTTGGGACTGGCCATCAACGGGGGTGAAAAACTGTTTTTT
TRBV19	TRBD1	14	TRBJ1-5	few	CASSETGGYEPQHF	TGTGCCAGTAGTGAGACAGGGGGGTACGAGCCCCAGCATTTT
TRBV6-5	.	13	TRBJ2-7	.	CASRLTFAYEQYF	TGTGCCAGCAGATTGACCTTCGCCTACGAGCAGTACTTC
TRBV28	.	14	TRBJ1-4	.	CASSFFGMGEKLFF	TGTGCCAGCAGTTTCTTCGGGATGGGGGAAAAACTGTTTTTT
TRBV4-1	TRBD1	16	TRBJ2-1	once	CASSHSDRGFYNEQFF	TGCGCCAGCAGCCACTCCGACAGGGGGTTCTACAATGAGCAGTTCTTC
TRBV7-2	.	15	TRBJ1-5	.	CASSLRAGRNQPQHF	TGTGCCAGCAGCCTCAGGGCGGGTCGCAATCAGCCCCAGCATTTT
TRBV12-3/TRBV12-4	.	12	TRBJ2-3	.	CASSWYADTQYF	TGTGCCAGCAGTTGGTATGCAGATACGCAGTATTTT
TRBV19	.	15	TRBJ1-2	.	CASTDQISTNYGYTF	TGTGCCAGCACGGACCAGATATCCACTAACTATGGCTACACCTTC
TRBV30	.	13	TRBJ1-1	.	CAWSVQEGTEAFF	TGTGCCTGGAGTGTACAGGAGGGCACTGAAGCTTTCTTT
TRBV9	.	15	TRBJ2-2	.	CASSDGTLHTGELFF	TGTGCCAGCAGCGACGGGACACTCCACACCGGGGAGCTGTTTTTT
TRBV10-3	.	15	TRBJ1-1	.	CAISESPGMNTEAFF	TGTGCCATCAGTGAGTCGCCAGGGATGAACACTGAAGCTTTCTTT
TRBV28	TRBD1	15	TRBJ2-2	.	CASRPGTGDTGELFF	TGTGCCAGCAGACCTGGGACAGGGGACACCGGGGAGCTGTTTTTT
TRBV28	.	15	TRBJ2-1	.	CASSEGPARNNEQFF	TGTGCCAGCAGCGAAGGTCCGGCTAGGAACAATGAGCAGTTCTTC
TRBV7-2	TRBD1	14	TRBJ2-5	.	CASSRGPPEETQYF	TGTGCCAGCAGCAGGGGGCCCCCGGAGGAGACCCAGTACTTC
TRBV2	TRBD2	14	TRBJ2-5	.	CASRLAGGWETQYF	TGTGCCAGCAGACTAGCGGGGGGTTGGGAGACCCAGTACTTC
TRBV5-6	TRBD1	12	TRBJ1-5	.	CASSRQGEPQHF	TGTGCCAGCAGCAGACAGGGGGAGCCCCAGCATTTT
TRBV19	.	12	TRBJ2-2	.	CASIPGTGELFF	TGTGCCAGTATTCCGGGCACCGGGGAGCTGTTTTTT
TRBV21-1	.	21	TRBJ2-7	.	CASSKGVGRAACRASSYEQYF	TGTGCCAGCAGCAAGGGCGTTGGCCGGGCGGCTTGTAGGGCCAGCTCCTACGAGCAGTACTTC
TRBV27	.	14	TRBJ2-3	once	CASSTTGGADTQYF	TGTGCCAGCAGTACGACAGGCGGGGCAGATACGCAGTATTTT
TRBV2	.	15	TRBJ2-1	.	CASSWDPGGYNEQFF	TGTGCCAGCAGTTGGGACCCGGGTGGCTACAATGAGCAGTTCTTC
TRBV12-3/TRBV12-4	.	13	TRBJ1-2	.	CASSLVRAVLSSF	TGTGCCAGCAGTTTAGTAAGGGCCGTTCTATCCTCTTTC
TRBV5-1	TRBD1	16	TRBJ2-2	.	CASSSTGQGLGGELFF	TGCGCCAGCAGCTCGACGGGACAGGGGTTGGGCGGGGAGCTGTTTTTT
TRBV6-6	TRBD1	16	TRBJ1-4	.	CASSNRGPATNEKLFF	TGTGCCAGCAGTAACAGGGGGCCAGCAACTAATGAAAAACTGTTTTTT
TRBV3-1/TRBV3-2	.	14	TRBJ1-3	.	CASSPEVSGNTIYF	TGTGCCAGCAGCCCGGAGGTCTCTGGAAACACCATATATTTT
TRBV9	TRBD1	16	TRBJ2-7	.	CASSVAGDRGFYEQYF	TGTGCCAGCAGCGTAGCTGGGGACAGGGGTTTCTACGAGCAGTACTTC
TRBV6-5	.	14	TRBJ1-2	.	CASSYFRMGYGYTF	TGTGCCAGCAGTTACTTCAGGATGGGCTATGGCTACACCTTC
TRBV6-5	TRBD1	14	TRBJ1-2	.	CASRLGTGPYGYTF	TGTGCCAGCAGATTAGGGACAGGGCCCTATGGCTACACCTTC